The 9 T cell receptor beta chains below all came from one sample that was sequenced in a study of breast tumors, draining lymph nodes, adjacent tissues. TCRdb processed the multiplex PCR reads anew with MiXCR; each CDR3 protein has one entry. The sample includes more than 15,000 distinct CDR3 sequences, about two thirds seen only once; the top ten take approximately 21%. Sequencing was carried out using tumor-adjacent breast tissue. These receptors were taken from a female donor with breast cancer. Some clones in this sample may be carry-over from other donors' samples.

The sample holds one count of this clonotype. This chain links TRBV28 with TRBJ2-7; D remains unclear. V was pared by 6 bases and J by 4 bases, with 10 bases between. Germline V gives CDR1 MDHEN, CDR2 SYDVKM. This CDR3 comprises 12 residues. CDR3: CASRSYSYEQYF. In nucleotides, the CDR3 is TGTGCCAGCAGATCCTACAGTTACGAGCAGTACTTC.

On this clonotype itself: The conserved final phenylalanine or tryptophan is absent from the CDR3, which likely points to a read error. The DNA is left out, because the CDR3 cannot be placed on it with certainty; the CDR3 is given as TCRdb lists it. The chain combines TRBV30 with TRBJ2-7. The CDR3 has 8 amino acids, counting both end residues. Germline values: CDR1 GTSNPN, CDR2 SVGIG (reference sequence). CDR3 amino acids: CAWSGTYL.

The chain has TRBV7-8 and TRBJ2-7; 8 bases align to TRBD1. From germline, CDR1 is SGHVS and CDR2 FQNEAQ. The CDR3 has 14 residues. V shed 3 bases, J shed 6 bases, and the junction held 7 bases outside the gene matches. The DNA for the CDR3 is TGTGCCAGCAGCTTGACAGGGGATGGGCTCGAGCAGTACTTC. The encoded protein is CASSLTGDGLEQYF.

This clonotype was picked up many times. This chain connects TRBV7-9 to TRBJ1-1; perhaps TRBD1 as D (5 bases). Germline V CDR1 and CDR2: SEHNR, FQNEAQ (reference sequence). This CDR3 is 14 amino acids long. V lost 3 bases and J 4 bases, leaving 12 bases between the germline ends. The CDR3 DNA sequence: TGTGCCAGCAGCTTTGGGGACTTGGGCACTGAAGCTTTCTTT. The encoded protein is CASSFGDLGTEAFF.

The chain links TRBV2 to TRBJ1-5; unclear D gene. V lost 1 base to trimming and J lost 4 bases, with 5 bases between them. The V gene's germline CDR1 is SNHLY and CDR2 FYNNEI. This CDR3 comprises 13 residues. The DNA for the CDR3 is TGTGCCAGCAGTGAAGGTGGGAATCAGCCCCAGCATTTT. Residues: CASSEGGNQPQHF.

The chain uses TRBV7-3 and TRBJ1-6; TRBD1 agrees at 8 bases. V trimming: 5 bases; J trimming: 7 bases; junction bases outside the gene matches: 16. The germline V gene encodes CDR1 SGHTA and CDR2 FQGTGA. The CDR3 runs to 18 residues. The CDR3 region is CASSRDRFSSLPNSPLHF. CDR3 bases: TGTGCCAGCAGCCGGGACAGGTTCTCCTCTCTACCAAATTCACCCCTCCACTTT.

Judged by abundance, this clonotype is medium-sized. The CDR3 protein is CSARDGTDKNEQFF. CDR3 nucleotide sequence: TGCAGTGCTAGAGATGGGACCGACAAGAATGAGCAGTTCTTC. The chain is built from TRBV20-1 and TRBJ2-1; either TRBD1 or TRBD2 may fit D (5 bases each). The V and J ends lost 0 bases and 7 bases respectively, with 13 bases between them. This CDR3 contains 14 residues. The V gene's germline CDR1 is DFQATT and CDR2 SNEGSKA (reference sequence).

This clonotype qualifies as medium-sized. The chain uses TRBV29-1 and TRBJ1-2, with 8 bases identical to TRBD1. The CDR3 runs 15 residues. After removal of 1 base from V and 2 bases from J, the junction contained 6 bases not matched to a gene. The germline CDR1 and CDR2 sequences are SQVTM and ANQGSEA. CDR3 DNA: TGCAGCGTTGAAGGGGGCAGGGGGCGGAACTATGGCTACACCTTC. This codes for CSVEGGRGRNYGYTF.

Turning to this clonotype: Germline and junction disagree at one end, which may indicate a read error. This chain joins TRBV2 and TRBJ1-6; 9 bases line up with TRBD1. The CDR3 is made up of 15 amino acids. Germline CDR1 is SNHLY and CDR2 is FYNNEI. CDR3 in amino acids: CASSKTGGSRSPLHF. The DNA of the CDR3 is TGTGCCAGCAGCAAGACAGGGGGGAGTCGTTCCCCCCTTCACTTT.